This entry lists 2 T cell receptor beta chains sequenced from one sample in a study of radiotherapy plus CTLA-4 blockade in lung cancer. TCRdb's table, derived via immunoSEQ multiplex PCR, lists solely in-frame clones and lacks some. The sample has more than 25,000 clones; around three quarters are singletons. This specimen was peripheral blood, taken from a patient treated with radiotherapy plus ipilimumab. The origin of the receptors is a human donor with non-small cell lung cancer that progressed on radiotherapy plus ipilimumab.

The rearrangement uses TRBV5-6 and TRBJ1-1, with D uncertain. CDR3 length equals 12 residues. V lost 3 bases, J lost 7 bases, and 10 bases lay in between. CDR1 and CDR2 (germline): SGHDT, YYEEEE. CDR3 amino acids: CASSSDMGEAFF. The CDR3 bases are TGTGCCAGCAGCTCCGACATGGGTGAAGCTTTCTTT.

The chain is built from TRBV4-2 and TRBJ2-2; the D gene is possibly TRBD1 (5 bases). CDR3 length: 18 amino acids. Germline CDR1 LGHNA, CDR2 YNFKEQ. Trimming took off 0 bases at V and 3 bases at J, with 17 bases between the two ends. CDR3 in amino acids: CASSQDQRRGPHTGELFF. The CDR3 nucleotides are TGTGCCAGCAGCCAAGATCAGCGAAGGGGCCCCCACACCGGGGAGCTGTTTTTT.